A single sample gave rise to the 5 T cell receptor beta chains below, sequenced in a study of molecular identifiers for immune sequencing clone quantification. TCRdb ran MiXCR on the PCR reads and lists one entry per CDR3 protein. This table has around 86,000 distinct CDR3 sequences, under 20% appearing once. Sequenced: naive CD8+ T cells from blood, with Jurkat cell RNA spiked in. Specified subset: FACS-sorted CD8+CD4-CCR7+CD45RA+ naive T cells. The source of these receptors is a human donor in good health. Some libraries in this study had Jurkat cell RNA spiked in.

To note about this clonotype: This sequence may be a read error, since a much larger clone differs from it by one base. J is TRBJ2-2 and V is TRBV7-9; D is uncertain. Germline V gives CDR1 SEHNR, CDR2 FQNEAQ (reference sequence). The CDR3 covers 16 residues. V shed 1 base and J shed 3 bases, with 12 bases lying between them. The CDR3 spells CASSLVGRSYTGELFF. The CDR3 DNA reads TGTGCCAGCAGCTTAGTAGGACGGTCCTACACCGGGGAGCTGTTTTTT.

This clonotype has at least ten counts. The CDR3 sequence is CASSQVQGLGFTGELFF. CDR3 in DNA: TGTGCCAGCAGCCAAGTTCAGGGTCTTGGCTTTACCGGGGAGCTGTTTTTT. J is TRBJ2-2 and V is TRBV3-1, with D maybe TRBD1 (5 bases). In germline, CDR1 is LGHDT, CDR2 YNNKEL (reference sequence). This CDR3 comprises 17 residues. The V gene lost 1 base and the J gene lost 5 bases, with 17 bases spanning the gap.

This clonotype appeared many times. This sequence joins TRBV12-3 or TRBV12-4 and TRBJ2-5; D not resolved. The CDR3 totals 15 residues. Trimming removed 4 bases at V and 1 base at J, with 13 bases between. CDR3 amino acids: CASSSAGSGQETQYF. Written as DNA, the CDR3 is TGTGCCAGCAGTTCAGCCGGTTCGGGCCAAGAGACCCAGTACTTC.

This clonotype appeared many times. The CDR3 reads CASSFLQGAEAFF. The CDR3, as DNA: TGTGCCAGCAGCTTCCTGCAGGGCGCTGAAGCTTTCTTT. This chain joins TRBV7-9 and TRBJ1-1, with a possible D match to TRBD1 (5 bases). The ends were cut back, 3 bases at V and 6 bases at J, with 11 bases in the middle. The CDR3 is 13 residues long. Germline assignment: CDR1 SEHNR and CDR2 FQNEAQ (reference sequence).

This clonotype was seen ten or more times. The chain joins TRBV5-1 to TRBJ2-7, with a weak D call TRBD2 (5 bases). This CDR3 spans 14 amino acids. The V gene's germline CDR1 is SGHRS and CDR2 YFSETQ. V lost 6 bases and J 0 bases, leaving 13 bases between the germline ends. The CDR3 loop is CASNPWAGSYEQYF. The CDR3 DNA reads as TGCGCCAGCAACCCTTGGGCGGGCTCCTACGAGCAGTACTTC. The full variable domain, completed using reference TRBV5-1 and TRBJ2-7, is KAGVTQTPRYLIKTRGQQVTLSCSPISGHRSVSWYQQTPGQGLQFLFEYFSETQRNKGNFPGRFSGRQFSNSRSEMNVSTLELGDSALYLCASNPWAGSYEQYFGPGTRLTVT.